The T cell receptor beta chain described here comes from a study of PD-L1 blockade in urothelial cancer. Study context: Most patients, about 85% of the 29, were males with bladder-origin cancer.

A spike-in of synthetic TCR analog templates was added to each PCR. Sequencing was performed with immunoSEQ multiplex PCR; in TCRdb, only in-frame clones are kept and a portion is missing. Here the sample spans 40,000 or so clones, 70% to 90% being singletons. Germline CDR1 is MNHEY and CDR2 is SMNVEV (reference sequence). V was shortened by 4 bases and J by 6 bases, with 9 bases between the two germline ends. The CDR3 has 13 amino acids. The time point is: peripheral blood 6 weeks after treatment start. Samples were collected from each patient before treatment and during treatment. Each patient gave between 1 and 8 of them in total.

The chain joins TRBV27 to TRBJ2-2; unclear D gene. This TCR was recovered from a man in his 60s with urothelial cancer. Sequencing used PBMCs, obtained around atezolizumab (anti-PD-L1) treatment. CDR3 sequence reads: CASSSRRAGELFF. For the CDR3, the DNA is TGTGCCAGCAGTTCCCGACGGGCCGGGGAGCTGTTTTTT.